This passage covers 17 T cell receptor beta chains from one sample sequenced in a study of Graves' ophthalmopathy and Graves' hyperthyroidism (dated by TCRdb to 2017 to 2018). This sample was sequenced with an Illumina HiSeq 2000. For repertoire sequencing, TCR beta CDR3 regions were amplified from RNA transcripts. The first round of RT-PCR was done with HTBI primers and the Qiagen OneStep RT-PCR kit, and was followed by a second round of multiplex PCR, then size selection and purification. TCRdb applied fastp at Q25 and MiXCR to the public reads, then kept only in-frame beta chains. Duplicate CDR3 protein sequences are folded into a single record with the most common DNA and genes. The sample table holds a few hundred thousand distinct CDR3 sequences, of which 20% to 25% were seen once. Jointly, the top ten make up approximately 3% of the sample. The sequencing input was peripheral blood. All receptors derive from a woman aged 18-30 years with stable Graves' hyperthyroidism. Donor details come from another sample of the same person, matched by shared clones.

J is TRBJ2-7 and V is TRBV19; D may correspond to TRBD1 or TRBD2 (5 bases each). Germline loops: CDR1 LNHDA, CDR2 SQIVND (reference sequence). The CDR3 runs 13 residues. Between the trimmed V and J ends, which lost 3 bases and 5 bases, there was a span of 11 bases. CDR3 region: CASSIWGPDEQYF. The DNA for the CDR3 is TGTGCCAGTAGTATTTGGGGACCGGACGAGCAGTACTTC.

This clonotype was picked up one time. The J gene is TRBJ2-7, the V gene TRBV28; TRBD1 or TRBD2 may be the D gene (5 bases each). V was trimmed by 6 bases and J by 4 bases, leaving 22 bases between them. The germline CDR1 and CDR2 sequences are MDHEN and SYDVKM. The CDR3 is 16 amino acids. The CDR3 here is CASSPSKGPGAYEQYF. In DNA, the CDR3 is TGTGCCAGCAGCCCGAGTAAGGGACCCGGCGCTTACGAGCAGTACTTC.

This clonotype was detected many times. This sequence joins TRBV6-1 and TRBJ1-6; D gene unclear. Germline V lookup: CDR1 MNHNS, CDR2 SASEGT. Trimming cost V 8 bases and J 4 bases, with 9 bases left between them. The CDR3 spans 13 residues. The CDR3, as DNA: TGTGCCAGCGGCGGGAGTTATAATTCACCCCTCCACTTT. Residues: CASGGSYNSPLHF.

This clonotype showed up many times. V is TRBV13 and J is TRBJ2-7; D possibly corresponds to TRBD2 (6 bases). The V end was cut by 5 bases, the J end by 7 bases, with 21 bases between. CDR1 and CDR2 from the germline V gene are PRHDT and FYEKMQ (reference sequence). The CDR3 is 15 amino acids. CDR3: CASSNRGGGSREQYF. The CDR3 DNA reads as TGTGCCAGCAGCAACCGGGGAGGAGGGAGTAGAGAGCAGTACTTC. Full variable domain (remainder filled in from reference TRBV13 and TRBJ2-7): AAGVIQSPRHLIKEKRETATLKCYPIPRHDTVYWYQQGPGQDPQFLISFYEKMQSDKGSIPDRFSAQQFSDYHSELNMSSLELGDSALYFCASSNRGGGSREQYFGPGTRLTVT.

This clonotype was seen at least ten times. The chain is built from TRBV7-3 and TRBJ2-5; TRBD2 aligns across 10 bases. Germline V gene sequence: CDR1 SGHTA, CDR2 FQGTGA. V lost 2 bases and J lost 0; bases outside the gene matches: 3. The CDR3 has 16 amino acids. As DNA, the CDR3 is TGTGCCAGCAGCTTAGTGACTAGCGGGTACCAAGAGACCCAGTACTTC. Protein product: CASSLVTSGYQETQYF.

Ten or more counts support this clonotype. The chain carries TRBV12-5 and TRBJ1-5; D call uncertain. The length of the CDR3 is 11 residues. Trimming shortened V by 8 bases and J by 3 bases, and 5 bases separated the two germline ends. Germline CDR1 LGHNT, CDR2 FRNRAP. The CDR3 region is CASKHNQPQHF. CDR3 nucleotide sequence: TGTGCTAGTAAACACAATCAGCCCCAGCATTTT.

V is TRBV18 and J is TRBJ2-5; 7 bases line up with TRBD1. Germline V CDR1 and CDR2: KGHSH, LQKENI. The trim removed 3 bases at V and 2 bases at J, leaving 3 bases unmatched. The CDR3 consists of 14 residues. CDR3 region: CASSPMDRQETQYF. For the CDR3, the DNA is TGTGCCAGCTCACCTATGGACAGGCAAGAGACCCAGTACTTC.

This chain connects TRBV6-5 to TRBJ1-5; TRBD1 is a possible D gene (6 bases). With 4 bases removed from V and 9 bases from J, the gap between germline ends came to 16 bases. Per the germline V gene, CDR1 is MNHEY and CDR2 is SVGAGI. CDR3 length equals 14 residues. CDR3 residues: CASSSTTGLGPQHF. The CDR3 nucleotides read TGTGCCAGCAGTTCTACGACAGGCCTCGGGCCCCAGCATTTT.

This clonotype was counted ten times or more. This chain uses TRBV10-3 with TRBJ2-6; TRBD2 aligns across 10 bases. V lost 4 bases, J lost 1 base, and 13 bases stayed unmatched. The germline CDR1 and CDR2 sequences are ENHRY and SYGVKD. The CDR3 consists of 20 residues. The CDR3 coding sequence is TGTGCCATCAGTGCCGAGCGGGGGGGAGGGCCTATGTCTGGGGCCAACGTCCTGACTTTC. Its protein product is CAISAERGGGPMSGANVLTF.

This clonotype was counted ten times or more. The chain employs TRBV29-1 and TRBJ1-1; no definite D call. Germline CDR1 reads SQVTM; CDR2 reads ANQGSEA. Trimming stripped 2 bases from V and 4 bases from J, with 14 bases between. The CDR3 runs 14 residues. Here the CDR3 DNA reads TGCAGCGTTGAACAGATGATGGACTCCACTGAAGCTTTCTTT. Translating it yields CSVEQMMDSTEAFF.

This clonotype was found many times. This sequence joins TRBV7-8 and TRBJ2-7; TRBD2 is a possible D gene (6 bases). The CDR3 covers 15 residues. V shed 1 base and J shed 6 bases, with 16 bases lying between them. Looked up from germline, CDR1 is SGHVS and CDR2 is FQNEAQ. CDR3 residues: CASSLVRGEALEQYF. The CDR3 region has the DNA TGTGCCAGCAGCTTAGTGCGGGGCGAGGCCCTCGAGCAGTACTTC.

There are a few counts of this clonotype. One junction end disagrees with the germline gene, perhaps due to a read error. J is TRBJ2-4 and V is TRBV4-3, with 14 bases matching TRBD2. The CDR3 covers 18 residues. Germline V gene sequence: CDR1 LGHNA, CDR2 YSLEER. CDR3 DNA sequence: TGCGCCAGCAGCCCCAGACTAGCGGGAGGGCTAGCCAAAAACATTAAGTACTTC. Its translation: CASSPRLAGGLAKNIKYF.

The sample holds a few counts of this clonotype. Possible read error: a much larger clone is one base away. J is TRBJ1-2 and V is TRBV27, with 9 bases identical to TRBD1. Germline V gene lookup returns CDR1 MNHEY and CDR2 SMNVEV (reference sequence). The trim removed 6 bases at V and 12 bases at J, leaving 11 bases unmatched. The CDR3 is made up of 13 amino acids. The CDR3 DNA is TGTGCCAGCAGGAAACAGGGGGCTGGAGGCCACACCTTC. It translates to CASRKQGAGGHTF.

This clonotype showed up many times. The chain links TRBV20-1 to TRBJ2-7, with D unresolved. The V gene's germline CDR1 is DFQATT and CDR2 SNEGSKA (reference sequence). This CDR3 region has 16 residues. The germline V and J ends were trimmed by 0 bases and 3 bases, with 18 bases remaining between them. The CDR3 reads CSARDIQGGTSYEQYF. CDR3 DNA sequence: TGCAGTGCTAGAGATATCCAAGGCGGTACGAGCTACGAGCAGTACTTC.

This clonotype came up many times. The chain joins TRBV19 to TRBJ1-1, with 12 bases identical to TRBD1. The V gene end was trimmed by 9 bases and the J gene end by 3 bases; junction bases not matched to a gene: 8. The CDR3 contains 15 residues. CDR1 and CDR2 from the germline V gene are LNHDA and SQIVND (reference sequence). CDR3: CASRDRGRGDTEAFF. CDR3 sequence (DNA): TGTGCCAGCCGGGACAGGGGGCGCGGAGACACTGAAGCTTTCTTT.

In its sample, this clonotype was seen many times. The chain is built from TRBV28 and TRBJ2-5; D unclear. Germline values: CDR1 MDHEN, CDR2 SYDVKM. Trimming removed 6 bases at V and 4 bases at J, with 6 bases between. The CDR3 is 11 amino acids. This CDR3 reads CASRKGETQYF. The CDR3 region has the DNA TGTGCCAGCAGGAAGGGAGAGACCCAGTACTTC.

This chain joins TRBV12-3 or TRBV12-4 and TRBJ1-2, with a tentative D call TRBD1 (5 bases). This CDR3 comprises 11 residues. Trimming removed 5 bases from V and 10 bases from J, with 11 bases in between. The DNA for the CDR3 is TGTGCCAGCAGTCCTCAGGGTTACTACACCTTC. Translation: CASSPQGYYTF.